The 15 T cell receptor beta chains presented below share a single source sample, sequenced in a study of regulatory T cells in long-lasting Graves disease. Time point denoted: newly diagnosed GD, antithyroid drugs for less than 3 months. PBMC-extracted RNA yielded the TCR library. According to the study, TCR beta libraries were built with iRepertoire HTBI primers and CDR3-region Arm-PCR. In TCRdb, the multiplex PCR reads were re-called with MiXCR into one record per CDR3 protein. This sample has 400,000 to 500,000 distinct CDR3 sequences, with around 15% found just once. This sample also belongs to another study, concerning T cells in Graves' hyperthyroidism and ophthalmopathy.

Here the sequenced sample was peripheral blood mononuclear cells (PBMCs), taken at new diagnosis, from a patient treated with antithyroid drugs. The origin of the receptors is a woman under 30 with Graves disease.

The chain uses TRBV12-3 or TRBV12-4 and TRBJ2-6, with TRBD1 matching 8 bases. There are 17 residues in the CDR3. Trimming removed 6 bases from V and 0 bases from J; junction bases left unmatched: 7. The CDR3 spells CASRQTGALSGANVLTF. CDR3 coding DNA: TGTGCCAGCAGGCAGACAGGGGCCCTCTCTGGGGCCAACGTCCTGACTTTC.

Ten or more counts support this clonotype. This sequence joins TRBV18 and TRBJ2-1; tentatively, D is TRBD1 (6 bases). Germline V gene sequence: CDR1 KGHSH, CDR2 LQKENI. V was trimmed by 2 bases and J by 7 bases, leaving 9 bases between them. The CDR3 sequence is 13 residues long. In nucleotides, the CDR3 is TGTGCCAGCTCACCAACAGGGTTGAATGAGCAGTTCTTC. This translates into CASSPTGLNEQFF.

Many counts were recorded for this clonotype. This sequence joins TRBV7-2 and TRBJ2-1; D might be TRBD2 (5 bases). Trimming took off 6 bases at V and 11 bases at J, with 14 bases between the two ends. The CDR3 runs to 12 residues. The germline V gene has CDR1 SGHTA and CDR2 FQGNSA. The DNA for the CDR3 is TGTGCCAGCAGTCCGATAGGGAGTAAGCAGTTCTTC. Translating gives CASSPIGSKQFF.

The chain recombines TRBV7-2 with TRBJ1-3; D is undetermined. The CDR3 is 14 amino acids. Trimming took 2 bases from V and 0 from J, leaving 5 bases between them. Germline CDR1 is SGHTA and CDR2 is FQGNSA. CDR3 in DNA: TGTGCCAGCAGCTTACAAATCTCTGGAAACACCATATATTTT. This gives the protein CASSLQISGNTIYF.

This chain joins TRBV20-1 and TRBJ1-2; D remains ambiguous. From germline, CDR1 is DFQATT and CDR2 SNEGSKA (reference sequence). The CDR3 has 13 residues. The V end lost 3 bases, the J end lost 3 bases, and 11 bases lay between the germline ends. CDR3 nucleotides: TGCAGTGCTAGCGCCGGGTATGACTATGGCTACACCTTC. This sequence encodes CSASAGYDYGYTF.

Points on this clonotype: A much bigger clone sits one base away, suggesting this may be a read error. The genes are TRBV30 and TRBJ2-7; no reliable D call. The V gene's germline CDR1 is GTSNPN and CDR2 SVGIG (reference sequence). The CDR3 contains 13 residues. Trimming shortened V by 6 bases and J by 7 bases, and 19 bases separated the two germline ends. DNA for the CDR3: TGTGCCTGTGCGTCGTTCCCCTACAATGAGCAGTACTTC. Encoded protein: CACASFPYNEQYF.

This sequence joins TRBV4-2 and TRBJ1-2, with a weak D call TRBD1 (6 bases). The germline CDR1 and CDR2 sequences are LGHNA and YNFKEQ. The CDR3 is made up of 15 amino acids. V was shortened by 5 bases and J by 5 bases, with 18 bases between the two germline ends. CDR3 sequence reads: CASSSYRELEYGYTF. DNA of the CDR3: TGTGCCAGCAGCTCATACAGGGAGCTCGAGTATGGCTACACCTTC.

To note about this clonotype: A single base separates this from a much larger clone, so it may be a read error. V usage is TRBV10-3 and J usage is TRBJ2-1, with 11 positions matching TRBD2. CDR1 and CDR2 (germline): ENHRY, SYGVKD. Germline trimming cut 0 bases from V and 10 bases from J; bases unmatched to any gene: 8. This CDR3 has 16 amino acids. CDR3 sequence reads: CAISESTTSGKYEQFF. The CDR3 region has the DNA TGTGCCATCAGTGAGTCGACGACTAGCGGGAAATACGAGCAGTTCTTC.

The genes are TRBV18 and TRBJ2-7; D is possibly TRBD1 (6 bases). The CDR3 is 15 residues long. V dropped 2 bases and J dropped 4 bases, with 15 bases sitting between them. Germline CDR1 reads KGHSH; CDR2 reads LQKENI. CDR3 sequence: CASSPIRTEGYEQYF. The CDR3 DNA follows: TGTGCCAGCTCACCAATCCGGACAGAAGGTTACGAGCAGTACTTC.

This clonotype was detected ten times or more. CDR3 nucleotides: TGTGCCAGCTCACCCGCAGAGACCCAGTACTTC. It specifies CASSPAETQYF. V gene TRBV18 combines with J gene TRBJ2-5, with D uncertain. This CDR3 is 11 amino acids long. Trimming cost V 3 bases and J 4 bases, with 3 bases left between them. Germline V CDR1 and CDR2: KGHSH, LQKENI.

The gene calls are TRBV6-1 and TRBJ2-2, with D tentatively TRBD2 (6 bases). The CDR3 length is 14 residues. V was clipped by 11 bases and J by 3 bases, with 16 bases between them. Per germline, CDR1 MNHNS and CDR2 SASEGT. For the CDR3, the DNA is TGTGCCTCTACGGCGGGGAGCTACACCGGGGAGCTGTTTTTT. Translating it yields CASTAGSYTGELFF.

This clonotype turned up a few times. The chain is built from TRBV19 and TRBJ1-4; 8 bases are a match to TRBD1. The CDR3 is made up of 14 amino acids. CDR1 and CDR2 from the germline V gene are LNHDA and SQIVND (reference sequence). V lost 3 bases and J lost 8; bases outside the gene matches: 5. The CDR3 DNA sequence: TGTGCCAGTAGTATTGGCAGGGGGCCCGAAAAACTGTTTTTT. The encoded protein is CASSIGRGPEKLFF.

This clonotype was observed a single time. The rearrangement links TRBV30 to TRBJ1-2, with 7 bases that match TRBD1. Germline-derived CDR1 and CDR2 are GTSNPN and SVGIG (reference sequence). The V segment lost 5 bases and the J segment 7 bases; nucleotides outside the gene matches: 7. The CDR3 spans 12 residues. CDR3 coding DNA: TGTGCCTGGGGGTACAGGGGTTCTGGCTACACCTTC. Translated: CAWGYRGSGYTF.

This clonotype was detected ten times or more. The chain employs TRBV28 and TRBJ2-7; 10 nucleotides align to TRBD2. This CDR3 has 14 amino acids. The V gene end was trimmed by 3 bases and the J gene end by 4 bases; junction bases not matched to a gene: 3. Germline V CDR1 and CDR2: MDHEN, SYDVKM. The CDR3 here is CASSFGLAAYEQYF. The CDR3 DNA is TGTGCCAGCAGTTTTGGACTAGCGGCTTACGAGCAGTACTTC.

In its sample, this clonotype was seen a few times. This sequence joins TRBV18 and TRBJ1-4; no clear D. This CDR3 is built from 11 residues. V dropped 6 bases and J dropped 9 bases, with 8 bases sitting between them. Germline V lookup: CDR1 KGHSH, CDR2 LQKENI. CDR3 in amino acids: CASSAEQKLFF. The CDR3, as DNA: TGTGCCAGCTCTGCAGAGCAAAAACTGTTTTTT.